The 29 T cell receptor beta chains in this list originate from one sample, sequenced in a study of shared clonotypes between healthy human individuals. Naive CD8 cells were CD45RO-negative, positively selected for CCR7, excluding terminally differentiated effector memory CD45RA+ cells. The protocol was immunoSEQ multiplex PCR, while the TCRdb copy is restricted to in-frame clones and leaves out a portion. The sample has about 580,000 clones, roughly 98% seen once. Sample: naive CD8+ T cells sorted from blood. The source is a man under 40 in good health.

The chain links TRBV28 to TRBJ1-5, with D hard to call. The CDR3 contains 15 residues. Looked up from germline, CDR1 is MDHEN and CDR2 is SYDVKM. V gave up 0 bases and J gave up 3 bases, with 9 bases separating them. The CDR3 bases are TGTGCCAGCAGTTTATGGAGCACAAACAATCAGCCCCAGCATTTT. Its translation is CASSLWSTNNQPQHF.

The chain has TRBV15 and TRBJ2-5; 10 bases align to TRBD1. V lost 8 bases to trimming and J lost 4 bases; unmatched junction nucleotides: 10. This CDR3 spans 15 amino acids. Per the germline V gene, CDR1 is LNHNV and CDR2 is YYDKDF (reference sequence). The DNA for the CDR3 is TGTGCCACCTGGACAGGGGGTACGAAAAGAGAGACCCAGTACTTC. This gives the protein CATWTGGTKRETQYF.

Written as DNA, the CDR3 is TGTGCCAGCAGTTTAAAAATCATAGCGGGAGGGAGTGAGCAGTTCTTC. As protein: CASSLKIIAGGSEQFF. The V gene is TRBV27, the J gene TRBJ2-1; TRBD2 agrees at 11 bases. Germline CDR1 reads MNHEY; CDR2 reads SMNVEV (reference sequence). With V trimmed by 2 bases and J by 9 bases, 9 bases remained unmatched. The CDR3 is 16 amino acids.

The rearrangement uses TRBV11-3 and TRBJ2-6; D is unresolved. This CDR3 has 16 residues. Germline V gives CDR1 SGHNT, CDR2 YENEEA. With 5 bases removed from V and 4 bases from J, the gap between germline ends came to 15 bases. The CDR3 protein is CASSPYDQTGANVLTF. As DNA, the CDR3 is TGTGCCAGCAGCCCCTACGACCAGACAGGGGCCAACGTCCTGACTTTC.

V gene TRBV5-6 combines with J gene TRBJ2-7; tentatively, D is TRBD1 or TRBD2 (6 bases each). Germline V gives CDR1 SGHDT, CDR2 YYEEEE. The length of the CDR3 is 13 residues. The V end was cut by 2 bases, the J end by 7 bases, with 13 bases between. CDR3 nucleotide sequence: TGTGCCAGCAGCTTTGGGACTCAGGGGGAGCAGTACTTC. Translating it yields CASSFGTQGEQYF.

The chain recombines TRBV7-6 with TRBJ2-3; 8 nucleotides line up with TRBD2. V shed 5 bases and J 0 bases; nucleotides not matched to a gene: 16. The CDR3 runs 19 residues. Germline lookup yields CDR1 SGHVS and CDR2 FNYEAQ. CDR3 protein: CASSPTFGGRSSSTDTQYF. CDR3 sequence (DNA): TGTGCCAGCAGCCCGACGTTTGGCGGGAGGAGTTCTAGCACAGATACGCAGTATTTT.

The V call is TRBV27, the J call TRBJ2-1, with 9 bases that match TRBD2. J gave up 2 bases and V 5 bases, and 13 bases lay outside the gene matches. The CDR3 contains 18 residues. Germline lookup yields CDR1 MNHEY and CDR2 SMNVEV (reference sequence). CDR3: CASSPRWGREGPYNEQFF. CDR3 coding DNA: TGTGCCAGCAGTCCCCGCTGGGGGCGGGAGGGCCCCTACAATGAGCAGTTCTTC.

This clone has just one count. Other DNA variants within this sample encode the same CDR3. The rearrangement links TRBV2 to TRBJ2-7; the match to TRBD1 covers 12 bases. CDR3 length: 14 amino acids. Per germline, CDR1 SNHLY and CDR2 FYNNEI. Trimming removed 6 bases from V and 4 bases from J; junction bases left unmatched: 4. CDR3 protein: CASSEGQGAYEQYF. CDR3 nucleotides: TGTGCCAGCAGCGAGGGACAGGGGGCTTACGAGCAGTACTTC.

The CDR3: CASSSSLTGGYTGELFF. CDR3 sequence (DNA): TGTGCCAGCAGCTCAAGCCTTACAGGGGGTTACACCGGGGAGCTGTTTTTT. The chain is built from TRBV7-6 and TRBJ2-2, with 8 bases aligning to TRBD1. Germline V gene sequence: CDR1 SGHVS, CDR2 FNYEAQ. The CDR3 has 17 residues. The V gene end was trimmed by 4 bases and the J gene end by 3 bases; junction bases not matched to a gene: 10.

The chain carries TRBV4-1 and TRBJ1-1; D is possibly TRBD1 (6 bases). The ends were cut back, 5 bases at V and 4 bases at J, with 17 bases in the middle. The V gene's germline CDR1 is MGHRA and CDR2 YSYEKL. This CDR3 contains 15 residues. The CDR3 here is CASSYTGTRSTEAFF. The CDR3 bases are TGCGCCAGCAGCTATACAGGGACTCGGAGCACTGAAGCTTTCTTT.

This chain links TRBV28 with TRBJ2-7; tentative D call: TRBD1 (5 bases). Trimming took off 5 bases at V and 1 base at J, with 15 bases between the two ends. The V gene's germline CDR1 is MDHEN and CDR2 SYDVKM. This CDR3 region has 15 residues. CDR3 nucleotides: TGTGCCAGCAGTCACGTCCGTTCAGGGTCCTACGAGCAGTACTTC. Translation gives CASSHVRSGSYEQYF.

The chain carries TRBV7-8 and TRBJ2-7; D possibly corresponds to TRBD2 (5 bases). The CDR3 runs 14 residues. Germline values: CDR1 SGHVS, CDR2 FQNEAQ. V was shortened by 6 bases and J by 2 bases, with 14 bases between the two germline ends. CDR3 bases: TGTGCCAGCAGTTACGGGATCCGAGCCTACGAGCAGTACTTC. Encoded protein: CASSYGIRAYEQYF.

This clone has only one observation. This chain joins TRBV11-2 and TRBJ2-4, with D possibly being TRBD1 or TRBD2 (5 bases each). Germline CDR1 reads SGHAT; CDR2 reads FQNNGV. The CDR3 is 17 amino acids. Trimming left V 6 bases short and J 2 bases short, with 20 bases between. CDR3 coding DNA: TGTGCCAGCAGACACCCGGGACGGGGAGAATCCAAAAACATTCAGTACTTC. Protein: CASRHPGRGESKNIQYF.

The chain carries TRBV7-9 and TRBJ2-2; TRBD2 is a possible D gene (6 bases). The germline gives CDR1 SEHNR, CDR2 FQNEAQ (reference sequence). The CDR3 covers 15 residues. Trimming took off 0 bases at V and 1 base at J, with 6 bases between the two ends. CDR3 in amino acids: CASSLAGLNTGELFF. CDR3 nucleotide sequence: TGTGCCAGCAGCTTAGCGGGACTGAACACCGGGGAGCTGTTTTTT.

The chain is built from TRBV5-4 and TRBJ2-6; TRBD1 might be the D (6 bases). Trimming took off 2 bases at V and 2 bases at J, with 17 bases between the two ends. Germline V lookup: CDR1 SGHNT, CDR2 YYREEE (reference sequence). CDR3 length: 18 residues. CDR3 residues: CASSLKGHSFTGANVLTF. The CDR3 bases are TGTGCCAGCAGCTTAAAGGGACACTCTTTTACTGGGGCCAACGTCCTGACTTTC. Filled out from reference TRBV5-4 and TRBJ2-6, the complete variable domain reads ETGVTQSPTHLIKTRGQQVTLRCSSQSGHNTVSWYQQALGQGPQFIFQYYREEENGRGNFPPRFSGLQFPNYSSELNVNALELDDSALYLCASSLKGHSFTGANVLTFGAGSRLTVL.

This chain uses TRBV7-8 with TRBJ2-1; 10 nucleotides agree with TRBD2. The CDR3 covers 18 residues. V trimming: 3 bases; J trimming: 6 bases; junction bases outside the gene matches: 14. Per the germline V gene, CDR1 is SGHVS and CDR2 is FQNEAQ. The CDR3, as DNA: TGTGCCAGCAGCTTCTCGCGTAGCGGGAGGAGGGTAGTCAATGAGCAGTTCTTC. Its translation: CASSFSRSGRRVVNEQFF.

The chain couples TRBV2 to TRBJ2-5; no firm D call. The CDR3 contains 10 residues. Trimming removed 6 bases at V and 9 bases at J, with 8 bases between. Germline CDR1 reads SNHLY; CDR2 reads FYNNEI. CDR3 DNA sequence: TGTGCCAGCAGAAGCGAGGCCCAGTACTTC. Translated: CASRSEAQYF.

The table lists this clone with a few counts. V and J are TRBV5-1 and TRBJ1-1, with D possibly being TRBD1 (6 bases). The CDR3 is 13 amino acids. The V end was cut by 4 bases, the J end by 1 base, with 8 bases between. The germline gives CDR1 SGHRS, CDR2 YFSETQ. The CDR3 DNA is TGCGCCAGCAGCGCGGGACAGAACACTGAAGCTTTCTTT. It is translated as CASSAGQNTEAFF. Using reference TRBV5-1 and TRBJ1-1 for the parts outside the CDR3, the full variable domain is KAGVTQTPRYLIKTRGQQVTLSCSPISGHRSVSWYQQTPGQGLQFLFEYFSETQRNKGNFPGRFSGRQFSNSRSEMNVSTLELGDSALYLCASSAGQNTEAFFGQGTRLTVV.

The chain couples TRBV27 to TRBJ1-5, with 9 nucleotides matching TRBD1. V shed 6 bases and J 5 bases; nucleotides not matched to a gene: 11. The CDR3 consists of 16 residues. CDR1 and CDR2 (germline): MNHEY, SMNVEV (reference sequence). CDR3 nucleotide sequence: TGTGCCAGCAGCCTACGAACAGGGGGCGGGTATCAGCCCCAGCATTTT. It is translated as CASSLRTGGGYQPQHF.

J is TRBJ1-2 and V is TRBV6-1, with a tentative D call TRBD1 (5 bases). Germline values: CDR1 MNHNS, CDR2 SASEGT. Trimming took 8 bases from V and 2 from J, leaving 18 bases between them. This CDR3 spans 15 amino acids. CDR3 residues: CASLLGTGNNYGYTF. CDR3 DNA: TGTGCCAGCCTACTGGGAACAGGCAACAACTATGGCTACACCTTC.

The chain combines TRBV5-1 with TRBJ2-2; D tentatively reads TRBD1 or TRBD2 (5 bases each). Trimming shortened V by 4 bases and J by 2 bases, and 30 bases separated the two germline ends. Germline CDR1 is SGHRS and CDR2 is YFSETQ. This CDR3 comprises 21 residues. The CDR3 spells CASSLSAPGQGIAPNTGELFF. The CDR3 DNA follows: TGCGCCAGCAGCCTCTCCGCCCCGGGGCAGGGCATCGCTCCAAACACCGGGGAGCTGTTTTTT.

The chain uses TRBV27 and TRBJ2-7; D is tentatively TRBD1 or TRBD2 (5 bases each). The germline V and J ends were trimmed by 6 bases and 2 bases, with 14 bases remaining between them. CDR1 and CDR2 (germline): MNHEY, SMNVEV (reference sequence). This CDR3 spans 14 amino acids. The CDR3 loop is CASRSRDGAYEQYF. CDR3 DNA: TGTGCCAGCAGGTCCCGGGACGGTGCCTACGAGCAGTACTTC.

This chain connects TRBV10-1 to TRBJ2-1; TRBD1 matches at 9 bases. V trimming: 5 bases; J trimming: 10 bases; junction bases outside the gene matches: 9. The CDR3 sequence is 14 residues long. Per the germline V gene, CDR1 is WNHNN and CDR2 is SYGVQD (reference sequence). CDR3 sequence (DNA): TGCGCCAGCAGTTCCGGGACAGGGCAAAAAGAGCAGTTCTTC. Amino acids: CASSSGTGQKEQFF.

The chain links TRBV7-9 to TRBJ2-2; perhaps TRBD2 as D (5 bases). The CDR3 contains 15 residues. V lost 1 base and J lost 7, with 13 bases in between. Germline V gene sequence: CDR1 SEHNR, CDR2 FQNEAQ (reference sequence). This chain's CDR3 is CASSLVREFGGELFF. The CDR3 bases are TGTGCCAGCAGCTTAGTTAGGGAGTTTGGCGGGGAGCTGTTTTTT.

The chain carries TRBV5-5 and TRBJ2-7, with a possible D match to TRBD2 (6 bases). Germline V gene data show CDR1 as SGHKS and CDR2 as YYEKEE (reference sequence). The CDR3 totals 16 residues. V was shortened by 4 bases and J by 4 bases, with 21 bases between the two germline ends. The CDR3 DNA reads as TGTGCCAGCAGCCTGGGGCGGGGAATGCCAAAGTACGAGCAGTACTTC. Translating it yields CASSLGRGMPKYEQYF.

The rearrangement joins TRBV10-1 to TRBJ2-1; 10 bases align to TRBD1. V gave up 3 bases and J gave up 4 bases; unmatched junction bases: 6. Germline assignment: CDR1 WNHNN and CDR2 SYGVQD (reference sequence). CDR3 length: 16 residues. As DNA, the CDR3 is TGCGCCAGCAGTGATGGGCAGGACAGGGGGTACAATGAGCAGTTCTTC. As protein: CASSDGQDRGYNEQFF.

The V call is TRBV28, the J call TRBJ1-2; D uncertain. CDR3 length: 18 residues. The ends were cut back, 4 bases at V and 6 bases at J, with 27 bases in the middle. Germline CDR1 and CDR2: MDHEN and SYDVKM. CDR3 in amino acids: CASSSDRAQRGSEDGYTF. CDR3 DNA sequence: TGTGCCAGCAGTTCTGATCGCGCCCAGCGGGGAAGCGAGGATGGCTACACCTTC.

This chain uses TRBV11-2 with TRBJ2-5; D unresolved. The CDR3 totals 16 residues. Germline lookup yields CDR1 SGHAT and CDR2 FQNNGV. V was clipped by 5 bases and J by 0 bases, with 16 bases between them. CDR3 nucleotide sequence: TGTGCCAGCAGCGACCGGGCCACGCGGTACCAAGAGACCCAGTACTTC. This codes for CASSDRATRYQETQYF.

The count of this clone is one. CDR3 region: CASSEGTGYNEQFF. The CDR3 nucleotides read TGTGCCAGCAGTGAGGGGACAGGGTATAATGAGCAGTTCTTC. The V and J genes are TRBV2 and TRBJ2-1; TRBD1 aligns across 9 bases. The CDR3 is 14 residues long. Germline CDR1 and CDR2: SNHLY and FYNNEI. With 3 bases clipped from V and 7 bases from J, the junction kept 4 bases outside the gene matches.